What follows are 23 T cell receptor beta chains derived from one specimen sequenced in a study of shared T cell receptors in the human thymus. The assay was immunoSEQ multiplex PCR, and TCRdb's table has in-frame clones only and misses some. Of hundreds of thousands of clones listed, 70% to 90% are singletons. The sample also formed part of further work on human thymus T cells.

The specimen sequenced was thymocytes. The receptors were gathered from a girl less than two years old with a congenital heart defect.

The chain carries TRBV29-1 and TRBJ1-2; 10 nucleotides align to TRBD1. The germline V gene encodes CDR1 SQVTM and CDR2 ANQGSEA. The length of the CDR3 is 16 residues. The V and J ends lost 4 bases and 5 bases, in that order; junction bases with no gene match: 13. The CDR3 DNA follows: TGCAGCGTTGGGGGGGTTACGGGACAGGGGCTGTATGGCTACACCTTC. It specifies CSVGGVTGQGLYGYTF.

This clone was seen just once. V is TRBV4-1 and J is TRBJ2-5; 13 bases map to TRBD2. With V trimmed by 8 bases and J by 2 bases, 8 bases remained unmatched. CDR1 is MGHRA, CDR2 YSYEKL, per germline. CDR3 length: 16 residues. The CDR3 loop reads CASGVGTSGAQETQYF. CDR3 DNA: TGCGCCAGCGGCGTCGGGACTAGCGGGGCGCAAGAGACCCAGTACTTC.

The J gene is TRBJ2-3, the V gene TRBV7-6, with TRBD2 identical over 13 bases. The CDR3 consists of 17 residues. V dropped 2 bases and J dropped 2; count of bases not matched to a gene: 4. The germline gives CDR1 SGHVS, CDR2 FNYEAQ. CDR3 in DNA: TGTGCCAGCAGCTTAACAGGGACTAGCGGGGCCACAGATACGCAGTATTTT. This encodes CASSLTGTSGATDTQYF.

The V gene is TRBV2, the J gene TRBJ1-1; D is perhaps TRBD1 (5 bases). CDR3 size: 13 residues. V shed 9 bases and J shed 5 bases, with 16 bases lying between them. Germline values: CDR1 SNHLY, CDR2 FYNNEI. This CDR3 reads CAREVTGGTEAFF. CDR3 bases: TGTGCCAGAGAGGTTACAGGAGGGACTGAAGCTTTCTTT.

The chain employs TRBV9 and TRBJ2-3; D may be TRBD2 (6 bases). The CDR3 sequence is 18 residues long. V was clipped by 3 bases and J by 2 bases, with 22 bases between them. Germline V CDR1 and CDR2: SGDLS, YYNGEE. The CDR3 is CASSGPTLGGELTDTQYF. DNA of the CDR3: TGTGCCAGCAGCGGACCCACACTTGGCGGGGAACTCACAGATACGCAGTATTTT.

CDR3 sequence reads: CASSPPGSGGGNEQFF. For the CDR3, the DNA is TGTGCCAGCAGCCCTCCCGGTAGCGGGGGTGGGAATGAGCAGTTCTTC. The chain employs TRBV27 and TRBJ2-1; 9 bases match TRBD2. Germline loops: CDR1 MNHEY, CDR2 SMNVEV (reference sequence). V lost 6 bases, J lost 7 bases, and 13 bases stayed unmatched. CDR3 size: 16 residues.

The CDR3 protein is CASSLGTQRADEQFF. The CDR3 DNA follows: TGCGCCAGCTCCCTCGGGACTCAAAGGGCGGATGAGCAGTTCTTC. The chain joins TRBV5-1 to TRBJ2-1, with D tentatively TRBD2 (6 bases). With 7 bases removed from V and 8 bases from J, the gap between germline ends came to 22 bases. The CDR3 spans 15 residues. The germline gives CDR1 SGHRS, CDR2 YFSETQ.

The CDR3, as DNA: TGTGCCAGCAGCGCCGCCGGAACAGCTCGACTGAGGGACACTGAAGCTTTCTTT. Amino acid sequence: CASSAAGTARLRDTEAFF. The chain carries TRBV9 and TRBJ1-1, with D unresolved. Trimming removed 3 bases at V and 3 bases at J, with 24 bases between. The V gene's germline CDR1 is SGDLS and CDR2 YYNGEE. This CDR3 comprises 18 residues.

CDR3 sequence: CASSLADRDNEKLFF. The CDR3 nucleotides are TGTGCCAGCAGCTTAGCGGACAGGGATAATGAAAAACTGTTTTTT. The rearrangement uses TRBV7-6 and TRBJ1-4; 8 bases map to TRBD1. The CDR3 has 15 amino acids. The germline V gene encodes CDR1 SGHVS and CDR2 FNYEAQ. V was pared by 0 bases and J by 4 bases, with 1 base of the junction left unmatched.

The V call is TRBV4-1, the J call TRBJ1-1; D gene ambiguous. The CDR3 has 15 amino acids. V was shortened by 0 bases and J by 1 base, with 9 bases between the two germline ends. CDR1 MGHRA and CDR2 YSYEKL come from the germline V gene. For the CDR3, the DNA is TGCGCCAGCAGCCAAGAGATGCGCGGGAACACTGAAGCTTTCTTT. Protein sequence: CASSQEMRGNTEAFF.

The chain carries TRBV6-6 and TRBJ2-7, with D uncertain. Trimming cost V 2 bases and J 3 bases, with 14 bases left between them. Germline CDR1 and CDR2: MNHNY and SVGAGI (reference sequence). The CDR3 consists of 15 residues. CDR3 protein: CASSYARGLHYEQYF. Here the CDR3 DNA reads TGTGCCAGCAGTTACGCAAGAGGTTTACACTACGAGCAGTACTTC.

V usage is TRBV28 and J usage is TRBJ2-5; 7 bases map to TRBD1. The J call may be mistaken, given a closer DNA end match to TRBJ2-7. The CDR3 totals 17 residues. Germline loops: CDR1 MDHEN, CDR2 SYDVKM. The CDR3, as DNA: TGTGCCAGCAGCGAGAGGTACAGGGGTAAAAGCTCCTACGAGCAGTACTTC. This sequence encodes CASSERYRGKSSYEQYF.

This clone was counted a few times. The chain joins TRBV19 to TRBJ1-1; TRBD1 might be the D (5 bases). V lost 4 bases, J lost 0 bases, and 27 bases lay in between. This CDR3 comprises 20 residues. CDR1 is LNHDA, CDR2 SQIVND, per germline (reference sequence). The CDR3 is CASSREGVGGTRFMNTEAFF. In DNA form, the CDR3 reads TGTGCCAGTAGTAGGGAGGGTGTCGGAGGGACCCGCTTCATGAACACTGAAGCTTTCTTT.

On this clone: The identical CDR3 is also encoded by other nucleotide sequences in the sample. The CDR3: CASSPTGTVNTEAFF. The CDR3 DNA is TGTGCCAGCAGTCCCACCGGGACAGTCAACACTGAAGCTTTCTTT. J is TRBJ1-1 and V is TRBV27; 7 bases fit TRBD1. The CDR3 covers 15 residues. Germline CDR1 reads MNHEY; CDR2 reads SMNVEV (reference sequence). Trimming at V came to 5 bases and at J to 2 bases, leaving 8 bases not matched to a gene.

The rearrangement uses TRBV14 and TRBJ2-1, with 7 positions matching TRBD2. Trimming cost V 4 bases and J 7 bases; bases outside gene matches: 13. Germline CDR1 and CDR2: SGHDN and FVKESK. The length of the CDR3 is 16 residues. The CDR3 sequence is CASSPRRTSSKNEQFF. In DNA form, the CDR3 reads TGTGCCAGCAGCCCCCGGCGGACTAGTTCCAAGAATGAGCAGTTCTTC.

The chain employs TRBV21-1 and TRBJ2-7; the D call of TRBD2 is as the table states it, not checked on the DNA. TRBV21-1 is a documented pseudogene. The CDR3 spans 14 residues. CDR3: CASSKLAATYEQYF. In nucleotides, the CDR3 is TGTGCCAGCAGCAAACTAGCGGCAACCTACGAGCAGTACTTC.

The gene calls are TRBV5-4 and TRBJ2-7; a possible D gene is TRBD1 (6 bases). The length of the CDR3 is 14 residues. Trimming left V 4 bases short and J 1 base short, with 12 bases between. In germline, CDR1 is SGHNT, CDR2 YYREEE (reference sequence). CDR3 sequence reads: CASSHRVGSYEQYF. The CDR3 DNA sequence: TGTGCCAGCAGCCACAGGGTAGGGTCCTACGAGCAGTACTTC.

CDR3: CASSYYRGGVEQYF. CDR3 in DNA: TGTGCCAGCAGTTATTATCGGGGGGGCGTGGAGCAGTACTTC. The gene calls are TRBV6-5 and TRBJ2-7, with 8 bases aligning to TRBD2. This CDR3 contains 14 residues. Germline assignment: CDR1 MNHEY and CDR2 SVGAGI. The J segment lost 7 bases and the V segment lost 3 bases, leaving 8 bases of the junction unmatched.

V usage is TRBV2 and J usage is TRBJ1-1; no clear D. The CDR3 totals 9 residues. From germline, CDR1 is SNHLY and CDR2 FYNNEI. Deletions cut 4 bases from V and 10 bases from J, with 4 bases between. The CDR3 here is CASSARAFF. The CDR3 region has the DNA TGTGCCAGCAGTGCGAGAGCTTTCTTT. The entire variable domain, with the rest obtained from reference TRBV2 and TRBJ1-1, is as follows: EPEVTQTPSHQVTQMGQEVILRCVPISNHLYFYWYRQILGQKVEFLVSFYNNEISEKSEIFDDQFSVERPDGSNFTLKIRSTKLEDSAMYFCASSARAFFGQGTRLTVV.

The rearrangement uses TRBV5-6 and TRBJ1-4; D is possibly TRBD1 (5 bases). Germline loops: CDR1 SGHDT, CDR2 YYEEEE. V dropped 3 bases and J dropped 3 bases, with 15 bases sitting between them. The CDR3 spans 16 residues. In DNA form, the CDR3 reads TGTGCCAGCAGCTCAGGCGGGGCATGGCCTAATGAAAAACTGTTTTTT. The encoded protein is CASSSGGAWPNEKLFF. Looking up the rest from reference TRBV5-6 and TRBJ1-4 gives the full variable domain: DAGVTQSPTHLIKTRGQQVTLRCSPKSGHDTVSWYQQALGQGPQFIFQYYEEEERQRGNFPDRFSGHQFPNYSSELNVNALLLGDSALYLCASSSGGAWPNEKLFFGSGTQLSVL.

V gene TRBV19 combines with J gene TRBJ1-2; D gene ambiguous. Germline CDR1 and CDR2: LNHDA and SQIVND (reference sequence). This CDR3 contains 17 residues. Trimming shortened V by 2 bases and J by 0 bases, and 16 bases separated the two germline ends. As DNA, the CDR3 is TGTGCCAGTAGTATAAAGGATTCGAGGAGAGCTAACTATGGCTACACCTTC. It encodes CASSIKDSRRANYGYTF. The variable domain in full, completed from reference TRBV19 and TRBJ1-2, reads DGGITQSPKYLFRKEGQNVTLSCEQNLNHDAMYWYRQDPGQGLRLIYYSQIVNDFQKGDIAEGYSVSREKKESFPLTVTSAQKNPTAFYLCASSIKDSRRANYGYTFGSGTRLTVV.

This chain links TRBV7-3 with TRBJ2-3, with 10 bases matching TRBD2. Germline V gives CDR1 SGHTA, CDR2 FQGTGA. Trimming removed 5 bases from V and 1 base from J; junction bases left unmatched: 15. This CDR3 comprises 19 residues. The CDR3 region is CASSTHHSLLAGGTDTQYF. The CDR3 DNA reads TGTGCCAGCAGCACACACCACTCGCTTCTAGCGGGGGGCACAGATACGCAGTATTTT.

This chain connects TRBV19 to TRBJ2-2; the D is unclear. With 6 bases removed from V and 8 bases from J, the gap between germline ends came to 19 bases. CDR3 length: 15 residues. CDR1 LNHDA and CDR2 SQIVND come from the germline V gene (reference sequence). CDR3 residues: CASSLPPRLGGELFF. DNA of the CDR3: TGTGCCAGTAGCCTACCCCCCAGGCTTGGGGGGGAGCTGTTTTTT.